This is a list of T cell receptor beta chains from one sample in a study of brain T cells in children with intractable seizures. Assay: immunoSEQ multiplex PCR; the TCRdb copy retains only in-frame clones and omits some. Found here are about 340,000 clones, more than 85% of them singletons; the top ten hold 5% to 7%. The source material was peripheral blood, sampled approximately 5 months after surgery. All receptors derive from a boy younger than two with tuberous sclerosis and intractable seizures. Each CDR3 is given with its conserved first and last residue. The D gene is left open where the match is weak. Size is omitted from some rows. Given values are once, few, many or a class for expanded clones.

size	V	D	J	CDR3	DNA
-	TRBV7-6	-	TRBJ1-1	CASSPLQGERTEAFF	TGTGCCAGCAGCCCTCTTCAGGGTGAAAGGACTGAAGCTTTCTTT
-	TRBV4-1	TRBD2	TRBJ2-7	CASSRGTSGMYEQYF	TGCGCCAGCAGCCGAGGGACTAGCGGGATGTACGAGCAGTACTTC
-	TRBV6-1	TRBD2	TRBJ2-1	CASSDGLAGPSSYNEQFF	TGTGCCAGCAGTGATGGACTAGCGGGCCCGAGCTCCTACAATGAGCAGTTCTTC
-	TRBV6-2/TRBV6-3	TRBD1	TRBJ2-1	CASSYRDRALYNEQFF	TGTGCCAGCAGTTACAGGGACAGGGCTTTATACAATGAGCAGTTCTTC
-	TRBV6-1	-	TRBJ1-1	CASREGVGASNTEAFF	TGTGCCAGCAGGGAAGGTGTAGGGGCGTCGAACACTGAAGCTTTCTTT
-	TRBV30	-	TRBJ2-2	CAWAVSGELFF	TGTGCCTGGGCCGTCTCCGGGGAGCTGTTTTTT
-	TRBV5-4	-	TRBJ1-1	CASSKDRRRNTEAFF	TGTGCCAGCAGCAAAGACAGGCGCCGGAACACTGAAGCTTTCTTT
-	TRBV18	TRBD1	TRBJ1-1	CASSPGYRGGWGAFF	TGTGCCAGCTCACCAGGATACAGGGGAGGCTGGGGAGCTTTCTTT
-	TRBV18	TRBD2	TRBJ2-7	CASSPPGSGGPKQYF	TGTGCCAGCTCACCGCCGGGTAGCGGGGGGCCGAAGCAGTACTTC
-	TRBV9	-	TRBJ2-2	CASSVVVGELFF	TGTGCCAGCAGCGTAGTTGTCGGGGAGCTGTTTTTT
-	TRBV11-1	-	TRBJ2-1	CASSFEKPSYNEQFF	TGTGCCAGCAGCTTTGAGAAACCTTCCTACAATGAGCAGTTCTTC
-	TRBV7-3	-	TRBJ2-3	CASSPSGATDTQYF	TGTGCCAGCAGCCCCAGTGGGGCAACAGATACGCAGTATTTT
-	TRBV11-3	TRBD1	TRBJ2-7	CASSLARQGGEQYF	TGTGCCAGCAGCTTAGCTAGACAGGGGGGCGAGCAGTACTTC
-	TRBV7-9	TRBD2	TRBJ2-1	CASSITLAESYNEQFF	TGTGCCAGCAGCATTACCCTAGCGGAGAGCTACAATGAGCAGTTCTTC
-	TRBV24-1	TRBD1	TRBJ1-2	CATRDREGTCYGYTF	TGTGCCACACGGGACAGGGAAGGAACTTGCTATGGCTACACCTTC
once	TRBV13	TRBD1	TRBJ2-7	CASSRGQGRSEQYF	TGTGCCAGCAGCCGCGGACAGGGGAGAAGCGAGCAGTACTTC
-	TRBV7-9	TRBD2	TRBJ2-7	CASSPGLATAYEQYF	TGTGCCAGCAGCCCCGGACTAGCGACCGCCTACGAGCAGTACTTC
-	TRBV30	-	TRBJ1-1	CAWSDGYEAFF	TGTGCCTGGAGTGACGGTTATGAAGCTTTCTTT
once	TRBV6-1	-	TRBJ2-7	CASSERAYEQYF	TGTGCCAGCAGTGAAAGGGCCTACGAGCAGTACTTC
-	TRBV27	-	TRBJ2-6	CASSLSGRGYGGANVLTF	TGTGCCAGCAGTTTATCGGGACGAGGATATGGTGGGGCCAACGTCCTGACTTTC
-	TRBV29-1	TRBD1	TRBJ1-2	CSVEFTPGQYGYTF	TGCAGCGTTGAATTCACACCGGGACAGTATGGCTACACCTTC
-	TRBV25-1	TRBD1	TRBJ2-1	CASNRGRRKQFF	TGTGCCAGCAATAGGGGGCGAAGGAAGCAGTTCTTC
-	TRBV2	TRBD1	TRBJ2-1	CASGTGGNEQFF	TGTGCCAGCGGGACAGGGGGCAATGAGCAGTTCTTC
-	TRBV9	TRBD2	TRBJ2-3	CASSVTSGVSDTQYF	TGTGCCAGCAGCGTAACTAGCGGGGTCTCAGATACGCAGTATTTT
-	TRBV6-5	-	TRBJ1-1	CASSYSVGLKTEAFF	TGTGCCAGCAGTTACTCGGTAGGCCTGAAGACTGAAGCTTTCTTT
few	TRBV19	-	TRBJ1-1	CASSIQTGNTEAFF	TGTGCCAGTAGTATACAGACTGGGAACACTGAAGCTTTCTTT
-	TRBV5-1	-	TRBJ2-1	CASSLGVFYNEQFF	TGCGCCAGCAGCTTGGGGGTCTTTTACAATGAGCAGTTCTTC
-	TRBV5-1	TRBD2	TRBJ2-3	CASSLGPAGGEDTQYF	TGCGCCAGCAGCTTGGGCCCGGCGGGAGGAGAAGATACGCAGTATTTT
-	TRBV24-1	-	TRBJ1-5	CATSGDDVRPQHF	TGTGCCACCAGTGGGGACGACGTGCGGCCCCAGCATTTT